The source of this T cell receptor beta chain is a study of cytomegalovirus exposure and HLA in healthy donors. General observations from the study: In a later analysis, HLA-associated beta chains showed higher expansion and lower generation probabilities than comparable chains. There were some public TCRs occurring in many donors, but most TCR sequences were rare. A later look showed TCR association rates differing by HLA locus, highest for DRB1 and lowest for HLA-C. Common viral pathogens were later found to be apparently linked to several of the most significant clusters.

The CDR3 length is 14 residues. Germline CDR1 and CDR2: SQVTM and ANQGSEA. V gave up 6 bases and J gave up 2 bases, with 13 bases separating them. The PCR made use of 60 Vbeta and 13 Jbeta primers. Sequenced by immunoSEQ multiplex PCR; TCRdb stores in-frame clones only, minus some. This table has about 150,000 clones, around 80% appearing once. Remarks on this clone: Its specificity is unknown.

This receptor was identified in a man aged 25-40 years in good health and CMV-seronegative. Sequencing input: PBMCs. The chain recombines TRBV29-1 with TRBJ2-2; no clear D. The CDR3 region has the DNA TGCAGCGTGAGCCCCCAAACTAACACCGGGGAGCTGTTTTTT. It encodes CSVSPQTNTGELFF.